Below, 26 T cell receptor beta chains from the same sample are listed, as sequenced in a study of beta chain features in type 1 diabetes. The study's findings and limits: Shorter TCRB CDR3s, moderately but significantly so, marked every one of the four CD4+ subsets in Type 1 diabetes patients.

As every portion of the isolated RNA was reverse transcribed, the sequencing read expressed TCRB transcripts. The data were produced by immunoSEQ multiplex PCR, yet TCRdb's version contains in-frame clones alone and is incomplete. This table has a few hundred thousand clones, about 14% appearing once. The antigens these receptors bind are not known. The sample consisted of naive CD4+ T cells from blood. These receptors were obtained from a woman younger than 35 with type 1 diabetes.

This clone was found a few times. V usage is TRBV28 and J usage is TRBJ1-5; D ambiguous. Trimming removed 3 bases from V and 4 bases from J, with 10 bases in between. The CDR3 sequence is 14 residues long. From germline, CDR1 is MDHEN and CDR2 SYDVKM. The CDR3 DNA reads TGTGCCAGCAGTTTTGTTCCTAGGAATCAGCCCCAGCATTTT. Residues: CASSFVPRNQPQHF.

The V call is TRBV2, the J call TRBJ2-5; possibly TRBD1 for D (5 bases). The last part of the DNA fits TRBJ2-7 better; the J call may be wrong. CDR1 and CDR2 (germline): SNHLY, FYNNEI. The CDR3 covers 12 residues. Written as DNA, the CDR3 is TGTGCCAGCAGGACAGTCTCCTACGAGCAGTACTTC. This gives the protein CASRTVSYEQYF.

This sequence joins TRBV5-1 and TRBJ1-1, with TRBD1 identical over 8 bases. Germline CDR1 and CDR2: SGHRS and YFSETQ. The CDR3 is made up of 14 amino acids. Trimming at V came to 5 bases and at J to 4 bases, leaving 7 bases not matched to a gene. The CDR3 loop reads CASRRTGRGTEAFF. CDR3 in DNA: TGCGCCAGCAGAAGGACAGGGCGGGGCACTGAAGCTTTCTTT.

Note on this clone: The same CDR3 is also encoded by other DNA sequences in this sample. This chain uses TRBV15 with TRBJ2-7; no clear D. Germline V gives CDR1 LNHNV, CDR2 YYDKDF (reference sequence). Trimming shortened V by 0 bases and J by 4 bases, and 7 bases separated the two germline ends. The CDR3 spans 13 residues. The CDR3 is CATSRDPGYEQYF. The CDR3 DNA follows: TGTGCCACCAGCAGAGATCCGGGTTACGAGCAGTACTTC. The whole variable domain, remainder taken from reference TRBV15 and TRBJ2-7, is DAMVIQNPRYQVTQFGKPVTLSCSQTLNHNVMYWYQQKSSQAPKLLFHYYDKDFNNEADTPDNFQSRRPNTSFCFLDIRSPGLGDTAMYLCATSRDPGYEQYFGPGTRLTVT.

The chain joins TRBV18 to TRBJ1-2; D unclear. Germline CDR1 reads KGHSH; CDR2 reads LQKENI. The CDR3 sequence is 15 residues long. V lost 0 bases, J lost 8 bases, and 16 bases lay in between. CDR3 protein: CASSPPDGQVGGYTF. In nucleotides, the CDR3 is TGTGCCAGCTCACCACCGGATGGGCAGGTTGGGGGCTACACCTTC.

The chain joins TRBV5-4 to TRBJ2-2, with a possible D match to TRBD2 (6 bases). From germline, CDR1 is SGHNT and CDR2 YYREEE (reference sequence). The ends were cut back, 0 bases at V and 5 bases at J, with 14 bases in the middle. The length of the CDR3 is 16 residues. The CDR3 coding sequence is TGTGCCAGCAGCTTGGGCGGCAGGGCGGGGACCGGGGAGCTGTTTTTT. This codes for CASSLGGRAGTGELFF.

CDR3 sequence: CASSLSISAGMVSYEQYF. CDR3 sequence (DNA): TGTGCCAGCAGTTTATCTATCTCGGCCGGGATGGTCTCCTACGAGCAGTACTTC. This sequence joins TRBV27 and TRBJ2-7, with D possibly TRBD2 on 5 matching bases. Trimming took off 0 bases at V and 0 bases at J, with 18 bases between the two ends. There are 18 residues in the CDR3. The germline gives CDR1 MNHEY, CDR2 SMNVEV (reference sequence).

In this sample, this clone turned up a few times. This chain joins TRBV10-3 and TRBJ2-2; 10 bases map to TRBD1. Germline CDR1 and CDR2: ENHRY and SYGVKD. The CDR3 covers 17 residues. The J segment lost 0 bases and the V segment lost 5 bases, leaving 6 bases of the junction unmatched. The CDR3 DNA reads TGTGCCATCAGTCCGGGACAGGGGTTCGCGAACACCGGGGAGCTGTTTTTT. Its protein product is CAISPGQGFANTGELFF.

This CDR3 is CASSFGTPSEQYV. In DNA form, the CDR3 reads TGTGCCAGCAGCTTTGGGACACCGTCCGAGCAGTACGTC. V gene TRBV7-9 combines with J gene TRBJ2-7; TRBD1 might be the D (6 bases). V was trimmed by 3 bases and J by 6 bases, leaving 12 bases between them. Germline-derived CDR1 and CDR2 are SEHNR and FQNEAQ (reference sequence). CDR3 length: 13 residues.

This clone was detected a few times. This chain uses TRBV19 with TRBJ2-5, with 8 bases identical to TRBD2. V shed 1 base and J 1 base; nucleotides not matched to a gene: 8. The CDR3 extends over 17 amino acids. Germline values: CDR1 LNHDA, CDR2 SQIVND (reference sequence). The CDR3 DNA reads as TGTGCCAGTAGTATAGGAGCGGGAGTAATAAGCCAAGAGACCCAGTACTTC. Protein sequence: CASSIGAGVISQETQYF.

This clone was recorded a few times. V gene TRBV29-1 combines with J gene TRBJ2-2; D is perhaps TRBD2 (6 bases). The CDR3 has 12 residues. The germline V gene has CDR1 SQVTM and CDR2 ANQGSEA. The ends were cut back, 8 bases at V and 1 base at J, with 8 bases in the middle. CDR3 region: CSLRENTGELFF. CDR3 DNA: TGCAGCTTGCGGGAGAACACCGGGGAGCTGTTTTTT.

The V and J genes are TRBV19 and TRBJ1-5; unclear D gene. The CDR3 length is 16 residues. V lost 5 bases, J lost 6 bases, and 20 bases lay in between. Germline V CDR1 and CDR2: LNHDA, SQIVND (reference sequence). Here the CDR3 reads CASSLEPSRGSQPQHF. The CDR3 nucleotides are TGTGCCAGTAGTCTCGAACCTAGCCGCGGGAGTCAGCCCCAGCATTTT.

This clone turned up a few times. J is TRBJ2-2 and V is TRBV18; D uncertain. V was pared by 0 bases and J by 6 bases, with 8 bases between. The V gene's germline CDR1 is KGHSH and CDR2 LQKENI. CDR3 length: 14 amino acids. In DNA, the CDR3 is TGTGCCAGCTCACCACCCGGTTTGGCCGGGGAGCTGTTTTTT. Amino acid sequence: CASSPPGLAGELFF.

The J gene is TRBJ1-2, the V gene TRBV7-8, with D possibly TRBD1 on 5 matching bases. CDR1 SGHVS and CDR2 FQNEAQ come from the germline V gene. Trimming shortened V by 1 base and J by 5 bases, and 11 bases separated the two germline ends. The CDR3 length is 14 residues. The CDR3 nucleotides are TGTGCCAGCAGCTTAGACCCAGGGACTTATGGCTACACCTTC. Protein sequence: CASSLDPGTYGYTF.

This clone was counted a few times. Different DNA sequences within this sample yield the same CDR3. The chain links TRBV18 to TRBJ1-5; TRBD1 is a possible D gene (5 bases). V was cut by 3 bases and J by 3 bases, with 9 bases left in between. The CDR3 is made up of 14 amino acids. Germline V lookup: CDR1 KGHSH, CDR2 LQKENI. The DNA of the CDR3 is TGTGCCAGCTCACCCGGACAAGCCAATCAGCCCCAGCATTTT. This encodes CASSPGQANQPQHF. Filled out from reference TRBV18 and TRBJ1-5, the complete variable domain reads NAGVMQNPRHLVRRRGQEARLRCSPMKGHSHVYWYRQLPEEGLKFMVYLQKENIIDESGMPKERFSAEFPKEGPSILRIQQVVRGDSAAYFCASSPGQANQPQHFGDGTRLSIL.

This clone appeared a few times. The chain recombines TRBV5-6 with TRBJ2-5; 9 positions match TRBD1. The ends lost 2 bases at V and 0 bases at J; junction bases unmatched: 5. The CDR3 sequence is 16 residues long. In germline, CDR1 is SGHDT, CDR2 YYEEEE. CDR3 residues: CASSFGQGWDQETQYF. Written as DNA, the CDR3 is TGTGCCAGCAGCTTCGGACAGGGGTGGGACCAAGAGACCCAGTACTTC.

The CDR3 sequence is CASTPGTSGRGTGELFF. CDR3 coding DNA: TGTGCCAGCACCCCCGGGACTAGCGGGAGGGGCACCGGGGAGCTGTTTTTT. The chain employs TRBV27 and TRBJ2-2, with TRBD2 matching over 16 bases. Germline CDR1 is MNHEY and CDR2 is SMNVEV (reference sequence). The CDR3 spans 17 residues. The J segment lost 4 bases and the V segment lost 7 bases, leaving 6 bases of the junction unmatched.

This clone was observed a few times. The chain employs TRBV29-1 and TRBJ2-7, with 15 bases that match TRBD2. Trimming at V came to 6 bases and at J to 4 bases, leaving 7 bases not matched to a gene. The CDR3 runs to 15 residues. From germline, CDR1 is SQVTM and CDR2 ANQGSEA. CDR3 loop: CSVATGLAGGYEQYF. In DNA form, the CDR3 reads TGCAGCGTCGCTACGGGACTAGCGGGAGGTTACGAGCAGTACTTC.

The V call is TRBV11-2, the J call TRBJ2-5, with TRBD1 matching 7 bases. Germline V CDR1 and CDR2: SGHAT, FQNNGV. V gave up 0 bases and J gave up 2 bases; unmatched junction bases: 3. The CDR3 contains 15 residues. The CDR3 region is CASSLDGTAQETQYF. In DNA, the CDR3 is TGTGCCAGCAGCTTAGACGGGACAGCGCAAGAGACCCAGTACTTC.

This clone was counted only a few times. The chain joins TRBV30 to TRBJ1-1; 8 nucleotides match TRBD1. CDR1 and CDR2 from the germline V gene are GTSNPN and SVGIG (reference sequence). The CDR3 length is 13 residues. V shed 0 bases, J shed 8 bases, and the junction held 5 bases outside the gene matches. The CDR3 spells CAWSVTGTGEAFF. DNA for the CDR3: TGTGCCTGGAGTGTAACCGGGACAGGAGAAGCTTTCTTT.

The V and J genes are TRBV2 and TRBJ1-5, with D possibly TRBD1 on 6 matching bases. Trimming took off 6 bases at V and 3 bases at J, with 18 bases between the two ends. The CDR3 length is 16 residues. The germline CDR1 and CDR2 sequences are SNHLY and FYNNEI. CDR3 sequence (DNA): TGTGCCAGCAGGGCTCCGGGGGGGCTCGTCAATCAGCCCCAGCATTTT. This sequence encodes CASRAPGGLVNQPQHF.

The V gene is TRBV7-2, the J gene TRBJ2-5; 7 positions agree with TRBD2. Germline V gene data show CDR1 as SGHTA and CDR2 as FQGNSA. J was trimmed by 5 bases and V by 0 bases; bases with no gene match: 3. This CDR3 is built from 14 residues. The CDR3 loop reads CASSLAGGWETQYF. Here the CDR3 DNA reads TGTGCCAGCAGCTTAGCGGGAGGGTGGGAGACCCAGTACTTC.

The chain employs TRBV7-2 and TRBJ2-1; the match to TRBD2 covers 10 bases. CDR3 length: 18 residues. Looked up from germline, CDR1 is SGHTA and CDR2 is FQGNSA. V lost 0 bases, J lost 5 bases, and 10 bases stayed unmatched. CDR3 in amino acids: CASSLALAGAANNNEQFF. The CDR3 coding sequence is TGTGCCAGCAGCTTAGCGCTAGCGGGAGCCGCAAATAACAATGAGCAGTTCTTC.

The CDR3 sequence: CASSPDPRSQHF. DNA of the CDR3: TGTGCCAGCAGCCCAGACCCCAGGTCCCAGCATTTT. This chain connects TRBV7-2 to TRBJ1-5; D call uncertain. The V gene's germline CDR1 is SGHTA and CDR2 FQGNSA. CDR3 length equals 12 residues. Trimming pared 5 bases from V and 11 bases from J, leaving 13 bases between.

This chain joins TRBV28 and TRBJ2-5, with TRBD2 matching 14 bases. This CDR3 spans 16 amino acids. Losses at the gene ends were 0 bases for V and 5 bases for J; bases not matched to a gene: 2. Germline V gene data show CDR1 as MDHEN and CDR2 as SYDVKM. The chain's CDR3 is CASSLWGLAGVETQYF. DNA of the CDR3: TGTGCCAGCAGTTTATGGGGACTAGCGGGAGTTGAGACCCAGTACTTC.

This clone has a handful of counts. The gene calls are TRBV9 and TRBJ1-1; D gene uncertain. V lost 4 bases and J lost 1, with 11 bases in between. This CDR3 spans 14 amino acids. Germline V lookup: CDR1 SGDLS, CDR2 YYNGEE. For the CDR3, the DNA is TGTGCCAGCAGCCCTAGTAGTGCGAACACTGAAGCTTTCTTT. This encodes CASSPSSANTEAFF.